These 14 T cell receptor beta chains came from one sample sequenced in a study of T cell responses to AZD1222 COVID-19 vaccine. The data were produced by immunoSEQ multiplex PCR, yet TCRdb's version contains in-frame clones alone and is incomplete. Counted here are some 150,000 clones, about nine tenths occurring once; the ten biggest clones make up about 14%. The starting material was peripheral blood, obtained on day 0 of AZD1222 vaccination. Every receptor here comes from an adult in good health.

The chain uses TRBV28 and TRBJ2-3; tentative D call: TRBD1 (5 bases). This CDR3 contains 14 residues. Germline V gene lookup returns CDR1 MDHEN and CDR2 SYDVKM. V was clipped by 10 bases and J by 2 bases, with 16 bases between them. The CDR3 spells CATVDRGPTDTQYF. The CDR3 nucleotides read TGTGCCACCGTCGATAGGGGCCCCACAGATACGCAGTATTTT.

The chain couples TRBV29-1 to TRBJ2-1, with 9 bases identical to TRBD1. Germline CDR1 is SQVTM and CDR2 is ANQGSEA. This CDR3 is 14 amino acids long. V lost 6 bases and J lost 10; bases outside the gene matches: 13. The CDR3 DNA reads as TGCAGCGTCAAGGGACAGGGCGACAGTAGGGAGCAGTTCTTC. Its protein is CSVKGQGDSREQFF.

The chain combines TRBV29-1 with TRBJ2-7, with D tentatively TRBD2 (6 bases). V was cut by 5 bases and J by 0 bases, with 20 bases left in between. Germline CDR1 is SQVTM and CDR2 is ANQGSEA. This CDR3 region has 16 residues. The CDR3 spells CSVQYPPGVSSYEQYF. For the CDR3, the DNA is TGCAGCGTTCAATATCCACCGGGAGTAAGCTCCTACGAGCAGTACTTC.

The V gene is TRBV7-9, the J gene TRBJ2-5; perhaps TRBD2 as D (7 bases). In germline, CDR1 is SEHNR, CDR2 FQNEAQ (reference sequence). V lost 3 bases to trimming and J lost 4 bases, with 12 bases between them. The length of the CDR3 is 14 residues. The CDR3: CASSFQGRAETQYF. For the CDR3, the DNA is TGTGCCAGCAGCTTCCAGGGGAGGGCAGAGACCCAGTACTTC.

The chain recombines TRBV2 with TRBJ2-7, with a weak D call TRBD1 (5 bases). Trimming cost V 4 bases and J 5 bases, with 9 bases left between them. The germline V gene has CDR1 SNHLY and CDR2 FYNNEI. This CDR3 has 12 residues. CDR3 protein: CASSATGNEQYF. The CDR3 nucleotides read TGTGCCAGCAGTGCAACAGGCAACGAGCAGTACTTC.

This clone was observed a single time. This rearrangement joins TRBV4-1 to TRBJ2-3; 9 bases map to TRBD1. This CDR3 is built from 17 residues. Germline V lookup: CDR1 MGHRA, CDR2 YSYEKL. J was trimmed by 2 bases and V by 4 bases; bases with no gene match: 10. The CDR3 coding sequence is TGCGCCAGCAGCCTCCGGGACAGGGCCCCTTCCACAGATACGCAGTATTTT. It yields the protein CASSLRDRAPSTDTQYF.

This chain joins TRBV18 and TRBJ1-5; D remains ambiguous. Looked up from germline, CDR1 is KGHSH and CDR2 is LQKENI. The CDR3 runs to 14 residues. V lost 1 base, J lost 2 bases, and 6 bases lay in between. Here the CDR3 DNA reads TGTGCCAGCTCACCACAGGGCGGCAATCAGCCCCAGCATTTT. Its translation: CASSPQGGNQPQHF. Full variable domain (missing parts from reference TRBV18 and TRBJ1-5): NAGVMQNPRHLVRRRGQEARLRCSPMKGHSHVYWYRQLPEEGLKFMVYLQKENIIDESGMPKERFSAEFPKEGPSILRIQQVVRGDSAAYFCASSPQGGNQPQHFGDGTRLSIL.

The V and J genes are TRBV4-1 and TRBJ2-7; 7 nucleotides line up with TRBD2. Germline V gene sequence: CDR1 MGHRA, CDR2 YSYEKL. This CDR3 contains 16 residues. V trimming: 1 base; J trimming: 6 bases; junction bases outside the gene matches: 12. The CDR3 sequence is CASSQGQAGSLAEQYF. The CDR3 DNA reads TGCGCCAGCAGCCAAGGTCAAGCGGGGAGCCTCGCCGAGCAGTACTTC.

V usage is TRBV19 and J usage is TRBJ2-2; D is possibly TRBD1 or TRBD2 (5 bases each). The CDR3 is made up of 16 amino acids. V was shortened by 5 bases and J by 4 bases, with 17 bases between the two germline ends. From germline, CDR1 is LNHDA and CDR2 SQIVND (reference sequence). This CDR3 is CASSPRQRRSTGELFF. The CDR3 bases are TGTGCCAGTAGTCCTCGACAGCGGAGGTCCACCGGGGAGCTGTTTTTT.

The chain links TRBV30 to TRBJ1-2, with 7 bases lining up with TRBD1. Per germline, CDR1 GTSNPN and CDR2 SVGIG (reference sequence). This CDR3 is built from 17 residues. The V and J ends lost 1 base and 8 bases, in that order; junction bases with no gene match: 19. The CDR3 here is CAWSDHTQGRCWRGYTF. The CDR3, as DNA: TGTGCCTGGAGTGACCATACACAGGGGAGGTGTTGGCGGGGCTACACCTTC.

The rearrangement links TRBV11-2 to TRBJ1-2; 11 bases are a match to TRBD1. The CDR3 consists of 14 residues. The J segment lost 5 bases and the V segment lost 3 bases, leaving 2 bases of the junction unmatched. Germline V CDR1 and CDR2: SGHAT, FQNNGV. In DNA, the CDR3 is TGTGCCAGCAGCTTCGGGACAGGGGGTTATGGCTACACCTTC. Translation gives CASSFGTGGYGYTF.

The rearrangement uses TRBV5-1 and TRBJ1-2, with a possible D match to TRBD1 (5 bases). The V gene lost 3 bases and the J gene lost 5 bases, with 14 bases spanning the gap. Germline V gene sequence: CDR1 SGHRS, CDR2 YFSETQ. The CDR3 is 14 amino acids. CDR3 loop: CASSSSTASYGYTF. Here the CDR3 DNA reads TGCGCCAGCAGCTCTTCGACAGCTTCTTATGGCTACACCTTC.

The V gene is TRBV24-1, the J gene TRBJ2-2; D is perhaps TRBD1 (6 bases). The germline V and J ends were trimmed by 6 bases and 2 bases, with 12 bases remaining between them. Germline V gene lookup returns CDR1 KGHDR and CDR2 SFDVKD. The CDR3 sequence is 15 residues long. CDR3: CATSFQGPNTGELFF. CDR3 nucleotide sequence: TGTGCCACCAGTTTCCAGGGGCCTAACACCGGGGAGCTGTTTTTT.

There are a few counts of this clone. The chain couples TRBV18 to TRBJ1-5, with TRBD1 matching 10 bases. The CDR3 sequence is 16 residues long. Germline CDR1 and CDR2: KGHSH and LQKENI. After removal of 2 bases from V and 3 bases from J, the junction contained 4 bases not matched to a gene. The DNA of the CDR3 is TGTGCCAGCTCACCAATTGGGACAGGGGTCAATCAGCCCCAGCATTTT. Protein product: CASSPIGTGVNQPQHF.